The 7 T cell receptor beta chains below were found in one sample sequenced in a study of shared clonotypes between healthy human individuals. Some clones are missing from TCRdb's copy, which holds only in-frame ones; the method was immunoSEQ multiplex PCR. The sample contains about 2,500,000 clones, roughly nine tenths of which appear only once. The sample comprised naive CD4+ T cells sorted from blood. As for subset: CD45RA+ positively selected. All receptors come from a man younger than 35 in good health.

This chain links TRBV19 with TRBJ2-7; 7 bases fit TRBD2. V trimming: 7 bases; J trimming: 3 bases; junction bases outside the gene matches: 6. The CDR3 is 13 residues long. Germline V lookup: CDR1 LNHDA, CDR2 SQIVND (reference sequence). Here the CDR3 DNA reads TGTGCCAGTACCGGGGGGTCCCTCTACGAGCAGTACTTC. Translated: CASTGGSLYEQYF.

This chain links TRBV7-3 with TRBJ1-2; D gene unclear. The CDR3 has 14 amino acids. Trimming removed 5 bases at V and 8 bases at J, with 18 bases between. Germline V lookup: CDR1 SGHTA, CDR2 FQGTGA. The CDR3: CASSPSHGPGGYTF. The CDR3 DNA is TGTGCCAGCAGCCCCTCACACGGTCCGGGGGGCTACACCTTC.

For this clone: The sample carries other DNA sequences with the same CDR3. This chain connects TRBV5-1 to TRBJ1-6; tentative D call: TRBD1 (6 bases). The CDR3 totals 14 residues. Trimming left V 0 bases short and J 7 bases short, with 8 bases between. Germline V gene data show CDR1 as SGHRS and CDR2 as YFSETQ. DNA of the CDR3: TGCGCCAGCAGCTTGGAACAGGGAAATTCACCCCTCCACTTT. Translation gives CASSLEQGNSPLHF.

This chain connects TRBV5-1 to TRBJ1-1; 8 bases map to TRBD1. The CDR3 consists of 17 residues. Trimming at V came to 8 bases and at J to 4 bases, leaving 19 bases not matched to a gene. Germline CDR1 and CDR2: SGHRS and YFSETQ. In DNA, the CDR3 is TGCGCCAGTAGAACGGGACAGGTTCGGGAAAAGGGCACTGAAGCTTTCTTT. This sequence encodes CASRTGQVREKGTEAFF.

V gene TRBV15 combines with J gene TRBJ1-2, with a weak D call TRBD1 (5 bases). V was shortened by 3 bases and J by 11 bases, with 16 bases between the two germline ends. The germline V gene has CDR1 LNHNV and CDR2 YYDKDF (reference sequence). This CDR3 has 13 amino acids. CDR3 sequence (DNA): TGTGCCACCAGCAGGAGCCGGGACTCCGAATACACCTTC. It yields the protein CATSRSRDSEYTF.

The rearrangement links TRBV29-1 to TRBJ1-5, with TRBD1 matching over 7 bases. Germline V lookup: CDR1 SQVTM, CDR2 ANQGSEA. The V segment lost 8 bases and the J segment 0 bases; nucleotides outside the gene matches: 7. This CDR3 region has 14 residues. The CDR3 is CSTSTGNSNQPQHF. The CDR3 coding sequence is TGCAGCACTTCGACAGGGAATAGCAATCAGCCCCAGCATTTT. The full variable domain, completed using reference TRBV29-1 and TRBJ1-5, is SAVISQKPSRDICQRGTSLTIQCQVDSQVTMMFWYRQQPGQSLTLIATANQGSEATYESGFVIDKFPISRPNLTFSTLTVSNMSPEDSSIYLCSTSTGNSNQPQHFGDGTRLSIL.

The genes are TRBV30 and TRBJ1-6; 8 bases line up with TRBD1. The CDR3 totals 17 residues. The V segment lost 3 bases and the J segment 1 base; nucleotides outside the gene matches: 8. The germline V gene encodes CDR1 GTSNPN and CDR2 SVGIG (reference sequence). In nucleotides, the CDR3 is TGTGCCTGGAGGGCGACAGGGGTGGGGTCCTATAATTCACCCCTCCACTTT. Its translation: CAWRATGVGSYNSPLHF.